This TCR beta chain was obtained from a study of T cell responses to AZD1222 COVID-19 vaccine. General study results and limits: Increases in Spike-specific TCR breadth and depth were seen after two AZD1222 doses. Seropositive at baseline were only a handful of AZD1222 recipients.

Trimming stripped 0 bases from V and 7 bases from J, with 12 bases between. This CDR3 is built from 14 residues. The germline gives CDR1 LGHNA, CDR2 YSLEER. This clone showed up just a few times. Its target is not known. The protocol was immunoSEQ multiplex PCR, while the TCRdb copy is restricted to in-frame clones and leaves out a portion. The data contain approximately 50,000 clones, over 75% of them singletons. The TCR sequence derives from an adult in good health. The specimen was peripheral blood, collected on day 0 of AZD1222 vaccination. The V and J genes are TRBV4-3 and TRBJ1-2, with D unclear. CDR3 bases: TGCGCCAGCAGCCAAGATAGGGATGTAGGTGGCTACACCTTC. Encoded protein: CASSQDRDVGGYTF.